Included here is one T cell receptor (beta chain) sequence, with context. No conserved phenylalanine or tryptophan ends this CDR3, so it is likely a read error. The DNA is omitted, as the CDR3 cannot be located on it reliably, and the CDR3 follows TCRdb's listing. The entry originates in a study of blood T cells in healthy people across ages. The CDR3 is 14 amino acids in total, end residues counted. CDR1 is SGHTA, CDR2 FQGNSA, per germline. The authors ran a second PCR of about 6 to 11 cycles using a sample-barcoded 5' primer and a J-beta primer mix. TCRdb re-called the 5' RACE reads through MiXCR, storing one row per CDR3 protein. The profile shows about 570,000 distinct CDR3 sequences, roughly 29% of them singletons. Per-sample PBMC isolation yielded at least 7 million cells.

This chain uses TRBV7-2 with TRBJ2-5; the DNA was not used to check the table's D call, TRBD2. This clonotype originated in a woman in her 70s in good health. What was sequenced was blood. The CDR3 loop is CASSLWRGVETQHL.